This T cell receptor (beta chain) was documented in a study of cytomegalovirus exposure and HLA in healthy donors. PCR primers comprised 60 Vbeta and 13 Jbeta primers. Clones were sequenced by immunoSEQ multiplex PCR, and TCRdb holds only the in-frame ones, with some missing. The listing records 75,000 to 95,000 clones. The CDR3 is 14 amino acids. Between the trimmed V and J ends, which lost 3 bases and 0 bases, there was a span of 8 bases. CDR1 is SGHDN, CDR2 FVKESK, per germline. The clonotype was recovered from a girl between 5 and 17 years old in good health and CMV-seropositive. Sequencing used PBMCs. V usage is TRBV14 and J usage is TRBJ1-1, with D unresolved. The CDR3 region has the DNA TGTGCCAGCAGCCAGCTGGACTTGAACACTGAAGCTTTCTTT. Its protein product is CASSQLDLNTEAFF.